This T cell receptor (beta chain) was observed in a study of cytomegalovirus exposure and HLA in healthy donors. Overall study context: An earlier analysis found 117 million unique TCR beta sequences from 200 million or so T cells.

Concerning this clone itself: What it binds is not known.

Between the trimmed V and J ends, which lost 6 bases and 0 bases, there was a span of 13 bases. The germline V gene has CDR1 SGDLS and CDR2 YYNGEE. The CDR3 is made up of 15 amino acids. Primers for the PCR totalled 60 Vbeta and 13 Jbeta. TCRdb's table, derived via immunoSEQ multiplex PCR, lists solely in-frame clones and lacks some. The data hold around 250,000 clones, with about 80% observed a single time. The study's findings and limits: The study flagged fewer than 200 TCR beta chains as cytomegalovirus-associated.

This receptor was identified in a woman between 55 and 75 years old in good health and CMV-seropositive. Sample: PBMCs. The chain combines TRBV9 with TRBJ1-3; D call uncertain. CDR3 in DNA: TGTGCCAGCAATGAGGGCTCTTCCTCTGGAAACACCATATATTTT. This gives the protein CASNEGSSSGNTIYF.